Presented here are 8 T cell receptor beta chains from one specimen sequenced in a study of shared clonotypes between healthy human individuals. Here immunoSEQ multiplex PCR was the method, and the copy in TCRdb shows in-frame clones only, minus some. The sample carries over 700,000 clones, around 77% recorded once. Sequencing was carried out using memory CD4+ T cells sorted from blood. This sample's subset: CD45RA-negative fraction. The receptors come from a woman in her twenties or thirties in good health.

In the case of this clone: A far larger clone is a single base away, which makes a read error likely. V gene TRBV4-1 combines with J gene TRBJ1-3, with D perhaps TRBD1 (5 bases). CDR1 is MGHRA, CDR2 YSYEKL, per germline. There are 14 residues in the CDR3. Trimming took off 1 base at V and 7 bases at J, with 11 bases between the two ends. As DNA, the CDR3 is TGCGCCAGCAGCCAAGTGGGGGGTACCAACACCATATATTTT. Protein sequence: CASSQVGGTNTIYF.

This clone was seen a handful of times. The chain joins TRBV7-9 to TRBJ1-4; maybe TRBD1 (6 bases). The CDR3 totals 15 residues. Germline CDR1 reads SEHNR; CDR2 reads FQNEAQ (reference sequence). Trimming cost V 5 bases and J 8 bases, with 18 bases left between them. The CDR3 is CASSAGVGGKEKLFF. Written as DNA, the CDR3 is TGTGCCAGCAGCGCAGGGGTCGGAGGGAAGGAAAAACTGTTTTTT.

The chain employs TRBV21-1 and TRBJ2-7. TRBV21-1 is a pseudogene segment. The CDR3 has 14 amino acids. CDR3 nucleotide sequence: TGTGCCAGCAGCCTCAGGACGAGGATCTACGAGCAGTACTTC. Its translation: CASSLRTRIYEQYF.

The chain couples TRBV28 to TRBJ1-2; 8 nucleotides line up with TRBD1. CDR1 is MDHEN, CDR2 SYDVKM, per germline. V shed 6 bases and J 8 bases; nucleotides not matched to a gene: 8. This CDR3 is 13 amino acids long. Here the CDR3 reads CASRPGQGHGYTF. In nucleotides, the CDR3 is TGTGCCAGCAGACCCGGACAGGGCCACGGCTACACCTTC.

This chain links TRBV5-1 with TRBJ2-1; 10 bases are a match to TRBD2. This CDR3 comprises 14 residues. With V trimmed by 3 bases and J by 4 bases, 1 base remained unmatched. Germline assignment: CDR1 SGHRS and CDR2 YFSETQ. This CDR3 is CASSSLAGYNEQFF. CDR3 bases: TGCGCCAGCAGCTCACTAGCGGGATACAATGAGCAGTTCTTC.

This rearrangement joins TRBV7-7 to TRBJ2-3, with TRBD2 matching over 9 bases. The germline gives CDR1 SSHAT, CDR2 FNYEAQ (reference sequence). The V gene end was trimmed by 5 bases and the J gene end by 2 bases; junction bases not matched to a gene: 11. This CDR3 comprises 17 residues. The CDR3 nucleotides are TGTGCCAGCAGCCTGGGGGCGGGAGGGCCGATCACAGATACGCAGTATTTT. It encodes CASSLGAGGPITDTQYF. Based on the CDR3 plus reference TRBV7-7 and TRBJ2-3, the full variable domain is GAGVSQSPRYKVTKRGQDVTLRCDPISSHATLYWYQQALGQGPEFLTYFNYEAQPDKSGLPSDRFSAERPEGSISTLTIQRTEQRDSAMYRCASSLGAGGPITDTQYFGPGTRLTVL.

This clone came up once. The chain links TRBV28 to TRBJ2-7; D may correspond to TRBD1 or TRBD2 (6 bases each). CDR1 and CDR2 (germline): MDHEN, SYDVKM. CDR3 length: 14 amino acids. The CDR3 DNA reads TGTGCGACAGGCGTTAGCGGTAGCTCCTACGAGCAGTACTTC. Protein: CATGVSGSSYEQYF.

V usage is TRBV6-6 and J usage is TRBJ1-1, with TRBD1 matching over 7 bases. CDR1 MNHNY and CDR2 SVGAGI come from the germline V gene (reference sequence). V gave up 0 bases and J gave up 3 bases; unmatched junction bases: 4. The CDR3 loop spans 15 amino acids. The CDR3 loop is CASSYSLQGYTEAFF. The CDR3 nucleotides are TGTGCCAGCAGTTACTCCTTACAGGGGTACACTGAAGCTTTCTTT.